This T cell receptor (beta chain) was recovered during a study of spatial heterogeneity in lung cancer. Study-level background: A unique TCR and UMI combination showed up more than ten times in raw reads, on average. General observations from the study: Blood contained ubiquitous expanded tumor TCRs more at resection than at follow-up.

Carried by each TCR cDNA molecule was a unique molecular identifier. MiXCR, run by TCRdb on the 5' RACE reads, gives a single entry per CDR3 protein. The table has 10,000 to 15,000 distinct CDR3 sequences, 3% to 5% seen once; the top ten hold under 45%. The time point was: sample taken at primary tumor resection. Unsorted samples of tumor, nontumor lung or frozen PBMC had their whole RNA sequenced. Patients with untreated early-stage non-small cell lung cancer, numbering roughly 69, were the donors. With respect to this clonotype: Its specificity is not known. Because the library targeted alpha chains, this beta chain is an off-target read whose size means little.

The clonotype originates from a male donor with early-stage non-small cell lung cancer. The sequenced sample was PBMCs, obtained at surgery.

CDR3 residues: CASRSQGTSPLHF. The CDR3 DNA reads as TGTGCCAGCAGAAGTCAGGGAACTTCACCCCTCCACTTT. V and J are TRBV6-1 and TRBJ1-6; tentative D call: TRBD1 (5 bases). The CDR3 has 13 amino acids. Germline V lookup: CDR1 MNHNS, CDR2 SASEGT. V gave up 6 bases and J gave up 9 bases, with 12 bases separating them.